The present entry profiles one T cell receptor (beta chain) with its context. Its specificity is unknown. This specimen comes from a study of early T cells in non-severe SARS-CoV-2 infection. Study at large: Sequenced material consisted of bulk RNA (from unsorted whole blood), and chains were unpaired.

Unmatched junction bases numbered 2, after V lost 6 bases and J lost 1 base. Germline values: CDR1 MNHNS, CDR2 SASEGT. The length of the CDR3 is 13 residues. Unique molecular identifiers (one per individual cDNA molecule) were attached. Each CDR3 protein gets one entry after TCRdb re-called the 5' RACE reads with MiXCR. Here the sample spans around 70,000 distinct CDR3 sequences, 12% being singletons. Findings and caveats of the study: Anti-spike CD8 responses were favored in VDJdb matching, and private and CD4 specificities were missed.

V gene TRBV6-1 combines with J gene TRBJ1-2, with 7 nucleotides matching TRBD1. The source material was whole blood. This clonotype was sampled from an adult who was a healthcare worker with PCR-confirmed SARS-CoV-2 infection or an uninfected control (not recorded which). The CDR3 sequence is CASRRGHNYGYTF. CDR3 DNA sequence: TGTGCCAGCAGAAGGGGGCATAACTATGGCTACACCTTC.